The T cell receptor (beta chain) under discussion was sequenced for a study of beta chain features in type 1 diabetes. This clone was counted a few times. The antigen is unknown. The study's findings and limits: Shorter templates may be favored by PCR, equally so in patients and controls. There was a possibility that cDNA sequencing over-represented cells with high TCR expression. Type 1 diabetes patients had TCRB CDR3s that were shorter (moderately but significantly so) in all four CD4+ subsets. Individuals with type 1 diabetes displayed fewer insertions and more deletions at VDJ junctions.

cDNA synthesis used the whole RNA isolate, giving expressed TCRB sequences. Libraries were prepared by immunoSEQ multiplex PCR; TCRdb keeps only in-frame clonotypes and omits some of them. The sample yields fewer than 350,000 clones, about 20% seen once. The CDR3 totals 13 residues. CDR1 MNHNS and CDR2 SASEGT come from the germline V gene. The V end was cut by 4 bases, the J end by 2 bases, with 9 bases between. This rearrangement joins TRBV6-1 to TRBJ2-7, with D possibly matching TRBD2 (5 bases). The clonotype comes from a woman between 18 and 29 years old in good health. Sequenced: naive CD4+ T cells from blood. The CDR3, as DNA: TGTGCCAGCAGTGTAGCGAGGGCCTACGAGCAGTACTTC. It translates to CASSVARAYEQYF.